These 21 T cell receptor beta chains originate from one sample sequenced in a study of blood T cell repertoires in COVID-19. The protocol was immunoSEQ multiplex PCR, while the TCRdb copy is restricted to in-frame clones and leaves out a portion. The table has roughly 76,000 clones, roughly 85% seen once. The specimen was peripheral blood. Source of these receptors: a man aged 25-45 years with acute or convalescent COVID-19.

The chain uses TRBV3-1 (or the pseudogene TRBV3-2) and TRBJ2-7; the match to TRBD2 covers 9 bases. V lost 1 base to trimming and J lost 8 bases; unmatched junction nucleotides: 6. The CDR3 spans 14 residues. Germline V gene lookup returns CDR1 LGHDT and CDR2 YNNKEL (reference sequence). CDR3 loop: CASSQVSLAGKQYF. The CDR3 DNA sequence: TGTGCCAGCAGCCAAGTTAGCCTAGCGGGAAAGCAGTACTTC.

This chain uses TRBV18 with TRBJ2-1; possible D gene TRBD1, 5 bases. Trimming shortened V by 3 bases and J by 8 bases, and 11 bases separated the two germline ends. The CDR3 sequence is 13 residues long. CDR1 is KGHSH, CDR2 LQKENI, per germline. For the CDR3, the DNA is TGTGCCAGCTCACCGTCGCAGGGTGATGAGCAGTTCTTC. Translating gives CASSPSQGDEQFF.

This chain uses TRBV3-1 (or the pseudogene TRBV3-2) with TRBJ2-3; D may be TRBD1 (6 bases). V lost 4 bases and J lost 6, with 11 bases in between. Germline V gives CDR1 LGHDT, CDR2 YNNKEL (reference sequence). The CDR3 is 13 amino acids. The chain's CDR3 is CASSPQRGDTQYF. The CDR3 DNA is TGTGCCAGCAGCCCCCAGAGGGGGGATACGCAGTATTTT.

The count of this clone is one. This rearrangement joins TRBV5-1 to TRBJ1-2, with a tentative D call TRBD1 (5 bases). The CDR3 spans 17 residues. CDR1 and CDR2 (germline): SGHRS, YFSETQ. Deletions cut 1 base from V and 7 bases from J, with 23 bases between. The DNA of the CDR3 is TGCGCCAGCAGCTTGTCTCCAGGGAGGCCCCTCGGTAGTGGCTACACCTTC. It encodes CASSLSPGRPLGSGYTF.

This chain connects TRBV2 to TRBJ2-1; D is uncertain. Trimming took 6 bases from V and 0 from J, leaving 12 bases between them. Germline V lookup: CDR1 SNHLY, CDR2 FYNNEI. CDR3 size: 15 residues. DNA for the CDR3: TGTGCCAGCAGGATACAGAGCAGCTCCTACAATGAGCAGTTCTTC. Encoded protein: CASRIQSSSYNEQFF. The full variable domain, its missing parts supplied by reference TRBV2 and TRBJ2-1, is EPEVTQTPSHQVTQMGQEVILRCVPISNHLYFYWYRQILGQKVEFLVSFYNNEISEKSEIFDDQFSVERPDGSNFTLKIRSTKLEDSAMYFCASRIQSSSYNEQFFGPGTRLTVL.

The chain couples TRBV28 to TRBJ2-6, with 7 nucleotides matching TRBD1. The J segment lost 1 base and the V segment lost 3 bases, leaving 15 bases of the junction unmatched. The CDR3 spans 20 residues. Germline-derived CDR1 and CDR2 are MDHEN and SYDVKM. CDR3 DNA sequence: TGTGCCAGCAGTTTTGCCCCCAGGGGGAAATTGGGATCTGGGGCCAACGTCCTGACTTTC. It yields the protein CASSFAPRGKLGSGANVLTF.

The chain links TRBV6-5 to TRBJ1-2; 8 bases align to TRBD1. V lost 8 bases and J lost 4; bases outside the gene matches: 3. Germline CDR1 is MNHEY and CDR2 is SVGAGI. CDR3 length: 12 residues. The CDR3 loop reads CASWTGRYGYTF. In nucleotides, the CDR3 is TGTGCCAGCTGGACAGGGCGCTATGGCTACACCTTC.

The chain uses TRBV6-4 and TRBJ2-3, with 10 bases fitting TRBD1. Per the germline V gene, CDR1 is MRHNA and CDR2 is SNTAGT. After removal of 3 bases from V and 4 bases from J, the junction contained 1 base not matched to a gene. The CDR3 loop spans 14 amino acids. This CDR3 reads CASSETGGADTQYF. The CDR3 nucleotides are TGTGCCAGCAGTGAGACAGGGGGCGCAGATACGCAGTATTTT.

V is TRBV7-8 and J is TRBJ1-2; D is possibly TRBD1 (5 bases). The CDR3 totals 15 residues. The V end lost 7 bases, the J end lost 4 bases, and 19 bases lay between the germline ends. Germline V lookup: CDR1 SGHVS, CDR2 FQNEAQ. The DNA for the CDR3 is TGTGCCAGCACCCCCTTGGGGGGTAGTAGCTATGGCTACACCTTC. Translation gives CASTPLGGSSYGYTF.

J is TRBJ2-2 and V is TRBV13; 10 positions agree with TRBD2. The length of the CDR3 is 16 residues. The V and J ends lost 6 bases and 5 bases, in that order; junction bases with no gene match: 9. The germline V gene encodes CDR1 PRHDT and CDR2 FYEKMQ (reference sequence). This chain's CDR3 is CASRIAGGLGTGELFF. CDR3 nucleotides: TGTGCCAGCAGAATAGCGGGGGGCCTGGGAACCGGGGAGCTGTTTTTT.

The chain recombines TRBV6-6 with TRBJ2-1; the D gene is possibly TRBD2 (5 bases). CDR1 MNHNY and CDR2 SVGAGI come from the germline V gene (reference sequence). The CDR3 covers 14 residues. V was trimmed by 10 bases and J by 5 bases, leaving 18 bases between them. The CDR3 loop reads CATNPSPHDNEQFF. The CDR3 nucleotides are TGTGCCACGAACCCTAGCCCTCACGACAATGAGCAGTTCTTC.

This clone was recorded a few times. The gene calls are TRBV28 and TRBJ2-7; 7 bases are a match to TRBD1. The germline V gene encodes CDR1 MDHEN and CDR2 SYDVKM. The CDR3 is 13 amino acids. V was pared by 6 bases and J by 6 bases, with 8 bases of the junction left unmatched. The CDR3 sequence is CASRNDRVGEQYF. In DNA, the CDR3 is TGTGCCAGCAGGAACGACAGGGTCGGCGAGCAGTACTTC.

This chain uses TRBV6-1 with TRBJ2-7, with 7 bases identical to TRBD2. Germline CDR1 MNHNS, CDR2 SASEGT. CDR3 length: 17 residues. Trimming at V came to 2 bases and at J to 2 bases, leaving 12 bases not matched to a gene. The CDR3, as DNA: TGTGCCAGCAGTGAACTATCCGGGCTAGCGGCCCCCTACGAGCAGTACTTC. This sequence encodes CASSELSGLAAPYEQYF.

This chain links TRBV9 with TRBJ2-3; TRBD2 aligns across 14 bases. The V segment lost 3 bases and the J segment 1 base; nucleotides outside the gene matches: 1. The CDR3 consists of 16 residues. CDR1 and CDR2 from the germline V gene are SGDLS and YYNGEE. The CDR3 is CASSGGLAGGTDTQYF. DNA of the CDR3: TGTGCCAGCAGCGGGGGACTAGCGGGGGGCACAGATACGCAGTATTTT.

This chain joins TRBV6-2 or TRBV6-3 and TRBJ1-1; 10 bases are shared with TRBD1. Germline trimming cut 0 bases from V and 4 bases from J; bases unmatched to any gene: 2. CDR1 is MNHEY, CDR2 SVGEGT, per germline. The CDR3 is 15 amino acids. CDR3 amino acids: CASSYSGTGVTEAFF. The CDR3, as DNA: TGTGCCAGCAGTTACTCGGGGACAGGGGTCACTGAAGCTTTCTTT.

The chain carries TRBV4-3 and TRBJ2-5; D is possibly TRBD1 (6 bases). V was clipped by 3 bases and J by 3 bases, with 11 bases between them. The CDR3 runs 14 residues. Germline V gives CDR1 LGHNA, CDR2 YSLEER. The CDR3 DNA follows: TGCGCCAGCAGCCAGGACAGATGGGAAGAGACCCAGTACTTC. This gives the protein CASSQDRWEETQYF.

This clone was seen only once. The chain couples TRBV20-1 to TRBJ2-7; D ambiguous. The CDR3 sequence is 11 residues long. V lost 3 bases and J lost 7, with 10 bases in between. CDR1 and CDR2 from the germline V gene are DFQATT and SNEGSKA (reference sequence). The CDR3 sequence is CSASLGVEQYF. DNA for the CDR3: TGCAGTGCTAGTCTCGGTGTTGAGCAGTACTTC.

The V gene is TRBV28, the J gene TRBJ2-2; D is possibly TRBD1 (6 bases). Trimming removed 6 bases from V and 4 bases from J, with 9 bases in between. This CDR3 spans 13 amino acids. Looked up from germline, CDR1 is MDHEN and CDR2 is SYDVKM. The CDR3 protein is CASSRQVTGELFF. CDR3 DNA: TGTGCCAGCAGCAGACAGGTCACCGGGGAGCTGTTTTTT. Complete variable domain (other parts from reference TRBV28 and TRBJ2-2): DVKVTQSSRYLVKRTGEKVFLECVQDMDHENMFWYRQDPGLGLRLIYFSYDVKMKEKGDIPEGYSVSREKKERFSLILESASTNQTSMYLCASSRQVTGELFFGEGSRLTVL.

This clone is medium-sized by share. The rearrangement joins TRBV10-2 to TRBJ1-5; 7 bases map to TRBD1. Trimming cost V 6 bases and J 5 bases; bases outside gene matches: 7. Germline CDR1 reads WSHSY; CDR2 reads SAAADI. CDR3 length: 14 amino acids. CDR3 sequence (DNA): TGCGCCAGCAGACGGGACAGAGGAGATCAGCCCCAGCATTTT. Translated: CASRRDRGDQPQHF.

This clone was counted between two and nine times. This sequence joins TRBV5-1 and TRBJ1-2, with D possibly TRBD1 on 6 matching bases. The CDR3 runs 16 residues. With 5 bases removed from V and 0 bases from J, the gap between germline ends came to 17 bases. Germline lookup yields CDR1 SGHRS and CDR2 YFSETQ. The CDR3 DNA reads as TGCGCCAGCAGTATCAGGGGCACGGAAACTAACTATGGCTACACCTTC. This encodes CASSIRGTETNYGYTF.

This clone was seen a single time. The rearrangement uses TRBV4-1 and TRBJ2-3; possible D gene TRBD2, 5 bases. The CDR3 runs 16 residues. In germline, CDR1 is MGHRA, CDR2 YSYEKL. The germline V and J ends were trimmed by 4 bases and 1 base, with 15 bases remaining between them. This CDR3 reads CASSRGSGTRTDTQYF. CDR3 nucleotide sequence: TGCGCCAGCAGCCGCGGAAGCGGAACACGCACAGATACGCAGTATTTT.